A single sample is the source of the 30 T cell receptor beta chains below, sequenced in a study of blood T cell repertoires in COVID-19 (dated by TCRdb to the early 2020s). The library relied on the immunoSEQ multiplex PCR assay. TCRdb took this table from immuneACCESS and kept in-frame rearrangements with V and J called. Such tables lack part of the clones; where checked against another copy, unresolved V genes explain under half of the gap, and the rest is unexplained. The sample table holds roughly 120,000 clones, of which approximately 85% were seen once. The ten largest clones take up about 5.4% of the sample. Sequenced input: peripheral blood. The receptors stem from a human donor in a cohort sampled during active COVID-19.

The V and J genes are TRBV27 and TRBJ1-3; D gene ambiguous. With 4 bases removed from V and 2 bases from J, the gap between germline ends came to 9 bases. The germline V gene has CDR1 MNHEY and CDR2 SMNVEV (reference sequence). The CDR3 loop spans 14 amino acids. CDR3 nucleotides: TGTGCCAGCAGTTCTATACTCGCTGGAAACACCATATATTTT. Translated: CASSSILAGNTIYF.

The V call is TRBV4-3, the J call TRBJ1-1; 7 bases map to TRBD1. The V and J ends lost 0 bases and 5 bases, in that order; junction bases with no gene match: 6. The CDR3 covers 15 residues. The germline V gene encodes CDR1 LGHNA and CDR2 YSLEER. CDR3 coding DNA: TGCGCCAGCAGCCAAGATGTAGGGGGCATGACTGAAGCTTTCTTT. Protein: CASSQDVGGMTEAFF.

V usage is TRBV12-5 and J usage is TRBJ1-4; unclear D gene. Germline V lookup: CDR1 LGHNT, CDR2 FRNRAP. This CDR3 comprises 13 residues. V gave up 0 bases and J gave up 4 bases, with 3 bases separating them. The DNA of the CDR3 is TGTGCTAGTGGTTTGGTATATAATGAAAAACTGTTTTTT. Protein: CASGLVYNEKLFF.

The V gene is TRBV11-2, the J gene TRBJ2-2; 9 bases line up with TRBD1. CDR1 is SGHAT, CDR2 FQNNGV, per germline. The CDR3 has 15 residues. V lost 1 base and J lost 4; bases outside the gene matches: 1. Written as DNA, the CDR3 is TGTGCCAGCAGCTTAGGGGACAGGGTCACCGGGGAGCTGTTTTTT. Encoded protein: CASSLGDRVTGELFF.

The rearrangement uses TRBV10-1 and TRBJ2-3; 7 nucleotides agree with TRBD2. Germline loops: CDR1 WNHNN, CDR2 SYGVQD (reference sequence). The CDR3 length is 15 residues. Losses at the gene ends were 10 bases for V and 0 bases for J; bases not matched to a gene: 10. The CDR3 reads CATSPAGASTDTQYF. The CDR3 DNA is TGCGCCACCTCGCCGGCGGGAGCCAGCACAGATACGCAGTATTTT.

This chain uses TRBV28 with TRBJ2-5; the match to TRBD1 covers 8 bases. Germline CDR1 reads MDHEN; CDR2 reads SYDVKM. The CDR3 sequence is 16 residues long. With 5 bases clipped from V and 3 bases from J, the junction kept 11 bases outside the gene matches. The CDR3 protein is CASSPGTGMGEETQYF. The CDR3 DNA reads TGTGCCAGCAGTCCGGGGACAGGTATGGGGGAAGAGACCCAGTACTTC.

In DNA, the CDR3 is TGTGCCAGCTCGTCACACTCTGGAAACACCATATATTTT. Encoded protein: CASSSHSGNTIYF. The chain links TRBV12-3 or TRBV12-4 to TRBJ1-3; D ambiguous. The V end lost 8 bases, the J end lost 0 bases, and 8 bases lay between the germline ends. This CDR3 contains 13 residues.

The genes are TRBV29-1 and TRBJ1-1, with a weak D call TRBD1 (5 bases). Germline V gives CDR1 SQVTM, CDR2 ANQGSEA. The ends were cut back, 4 bases at V and 7 bases at J, with 7 bases in the middle. The length of the CDR3 is 10 residues. The CDR3 is CSVGDSEAFF. The CDR3 region has the DNA TGCAGCGTTGGAGACAGTGAAGCTTTCTTT. The variable domain in full, completed from reference TRBV29-1 and TRBJ1-1, reads SAVISQKPSRDICQRGTSLTIQCQVDSQVTMMFWYRQQPGQSLTLIATANQGSEATYESGFVIDKFPISRPNLTFSTLTVSNMSPEDSSIYLCSVGDSEAFFGQGTRLTVV.

The chain employs TRBV19 and TRBJ1-1; TRBD1 matches 8 bases. In germline, CDR1 is LNHDA, CDR2 SQIVND (reference sequence). This CDR3 is built from 15 residues. Trimming removed 5 bases from V and 4 bases from J; junction bases left unmatched: 9. CDR3 amino acids: CASSPSRGPSTEAFF. DNA of the CDR3: TGTGCCAGTAGTCCCTCCAGGGGGCCGAGCACTGAAGCTTTCTTT.

The rearrangement links TRBV7-2 to TRBJ1-2; D gene ambiguous. V lost 1 base and J lost 6, with 6 bases in between. Germline lookup yields CDR1 SGHTA and CDR2 FQGNSA. This CDR3 comprises 12 residues. The CDR3 is CASSLGLDGYTF. The CDR3, as DNA: TGTGCCAGCAGCTTAGGTCTCGATGGCTACACCTTC.

In its sample, this clone was seen once. V usage is TRBV2 and J usage is TRBJ2-4; D perhaps matches TRBD1 (6 bases). The germline V gene has CDR1 SNHLY and CDR2 FYNNEI. V lost 9 bases and J 5 bases, leaving 20 bases between the germline ends. The CDR3 is 15 amino acids. DNA of the CDR3: TGTGCCAGTAAGGGGGAAGGGGGAGAGGAAAACATTCAGTACTTC. This gives the protein CASKGEGGEENIQYF.

The chain carries TRBV28 and TRBJ1-1; no reliable D call. V was shortened by 7 bases and J by 4 bases, with 22 bases between the two germline ends. The CDR3 runs to 16 residues. CDR1 and CDR2 (germline): MDHEN, SYDVKM. DNA for the CDR3: TGTGCCAGCACCACCTTGCCGGGGTCCGTTGCCACTGAAGCTTTCTTT. It yields the protein CASTTLPGSVATEAFF.

The chain uses TRBV5-1 and TRBJ2-7; D unresolved. This CDR3 region has 15 residues. In germline, CDR1 is SGHRS, CDR2 YFSETQ. V was cut by 0 bases and J by 2 bases, with 12 bases left in between. CDR3 sequence reads: CASSLGAFHPYEQYF. Here the CDR3 DNA reads TGCGCCAGCAGCTTGGGAGCCTTTCATCCCTACGAGCAGTACTTC.

The rearrangement uses TRBV7-7 and TRBJ1-6, with unresolved D. CDR3 length: 15 residues. V lost 4 bases and J 8 bases, leaving 15 bases between the germline ends. CDR1 SSHAT and CDR2 FNYEAQ come from the germline V gene (reference sequence). The CDR3 here is CASSSPGNTDSPLHF. The CDR3 DNA sequence: TGTGCCAGCAGCTCCCCGGGAAATACCGATTCACCCCTCCACTTT. Filled out from reference TRBV7-7 and TRBJ1-6, the complete variable domain reads GAGVSQSPRYKVTKRGQDVTLRCDPISSHATLYWYQQALGQGPEFLTYFNYEAQPDKSGLPSDRFSAERPEGSISTLTIQRTEQRDSAMYRCASSSPGNTDSPLHFGNGTRLTVT.

J is TRBJ1-6 and V is TRBV18, with D tentatively TRBD1 (6 bases). The ends were cut back, 2 bases at V and 5 bases at J, with 13 bases in the middle. The length of the CDR3 is 16 residues. From germline, CDR1 is KGHSH and CDR2 LQKENI. The CDR3 DNA is TGTGCCAGCTCACCAAGCGGGGGCCTGCATAATTCACCCCTCCACTTT. It codes for CASSPSGGLHNSPLHF.

The chain couples TRBV6-6 to TRBJ2-1, with 7 bases identical to TRBD2. In germline, CDR1 is MNHNY, CDR2 SVGAGI (reference sequence). The CDR3 covers 13 residues. V lost 6 bases and J lost 8; bases outside the gene matches: 7. The CDR3 sequence: CASRPGLDDEQFF. CDR3 bases: TGTGCCAGCAGGCCAGGACTAGACGATGAGCAGTTCTTC.

J is TRBJ2-6 and V is TRBV19; D is possibly TRBD2 (5 bases). Germline values: CDR1 LNHDA, CDR2 SQIVND (reference sequence). V was pared by 6 bases and J by 2 bases, with 11 bases between. The CDR3 runs 15 residues. In DNA form, the CDR3 reads TGTGCCAGTAGCATCAGTAGCGCTGGGGCCAACGTCCTGACTTTC. Translating gives CASSISSAGANVLTF.

The chain couples TRBV4-1 to TRBJ1-2; D remains unclear. From germline, CDR1 is MGHRA and CDR2 YSYEKL. This CDR3 contains 17 residues. Between the trimmed V and J ends, which lost 0 bases and 3 bases, there was a span of 17 bases. The CDR3 is CASSQEALSGSYYGYTF. The CDR3 DNA follows: TGCGCCAGCAGCCAAGAGGCCCTATCGGGGAGTTACTATGGCTACACCTTC.

The chain couples TRBV20-1 to TRBJ2-3; no clear D gene. Germline CDR1 reads DFQATT; CDR2 reads SNEGSKA (reference sequence). V was pared by 8 bases and J by 4 bases, with 10 bases between. The CDR3 sequence is 11 residues long. The CDR3 loop reads CSQQSADTQYF. The CDR3 bases are TGCAGTCAGCAGAGCGCAGATACGCAGTATTTT.

This chain connects TRBV7-6 to TRBJ2-3, with D tentatively TRBD2 (5 bases). The germline gives CDR1 SGHVS, CDR2 FNYEAQ. This CDR3 has 19 amino acids. The CDR3 is CVLSFFPRVPERGTDTQYF. CDR3 coding DNA: TGTGTCCTCAGCTTTTTCCCGCGGGTGCCAGAAAGAGGGACAGATACGCAGTATTTT.

The chain has TRBV6-6 and TRBJ2-5; TRBD2 matches at 13 bases. V shed 3 bases and J 3 bases; nucleotides not matched to a gene: 4. Germline-derived CDR1 and CDR2 are MNHNY and SVGAGI (reference sequence). The CDR3 is made up of 16 amino acids. CDR3 DNA: TGTGCCAGCAGTTATGGCGGACTAGCGGGGGAAGAGACCCAGTACTTC. It specifies CASSYGGLAGEETQYF.

This sequence joins TRBV7-2 and TRBJ1-2; D gene unclear. CDR3 length: 13 residues. Between the trimmed V and J ends, which lost 5 bases and 2 bases, there was a span of 9 bases. CDR1 and CDR2 (germline): SGHTA, FQGNSA. The DNA of the CDR3 is TGTGCCAGCAGCATCGACAAAAACTATGGCTACACCTTC. It specifies CASSIDKNYGYTF.

The genes are TRBV5-1 and TRBJ1-2; 7 bases are shared with TRBD1. The CDR3 sequence is 15 residues long. CDR1 and CDR2 from the germline V gene are SGHRS and YFSETQ. V was clipped by 3 bases and J by 1 base; unmatched bases: 6. The CDR3 DNA is TGCGCCAGCAGCTCGTCCAGGGGGGATAACTATGGCTACACCTTC. Encoded protein: CASSSSRGDNYGYTF.

This clone was counted a single time. V gene TRBV5-1 combines with J gene TRBJ1-2, with TRBD1 matching over 7 bases. The CDR3 totals 17 residues. J gave up 1 base and V 2 bases, and 11 bases lay outside the gene matches. Per germline, CDR1 SGHRS and CDR2 YFSETQ. The CDR3 bases are TGCGCCAGCAGCTTTAGGCAGGGGGGTGACTTTAACTATGGCTACACCTTC. Protein: CASSFRQGGDFNYGYTF.

This chain joins TRBV6-2 or TRBV6-3 and TRBJ2-2, with 7 nucleotides matching TRBD2. The CDR3 sequence is 15 residues long. With V trimmed by 5 bases and J by 3 bases, 6 bases remained unmatched. Germline V lookup: CDR1 MNHEY, CDR2 SVGEGT. CDR3 coding DNA: TGTGCCAGCAGTGAGGGCGGGAGATACACCGGGGAGCTGTTTTTT. It encodes CASSEGGRYTGELFF.

The chain carries TRBV14 and TRBJ2-3; perhaps TRBD1 as D (5 bases). Germline V CDR1 and CDR2: SGHDN, FVKESK. Trimming cost V 5 bases and J 1 base, with 19 bases left between them. The CDR3 has 17 amino acids. The CDR3 DNA follows: TGTGCCAGCAGCGCGCTCTTGGGGCTAGACCGCACAGATACGCAGTATTTT. This encodes CASSALLGLDRTDTQYF.

V is TRBV5-1 and J is TRBJ2-1; 7 bases agree with TRBD2. Germline V gives CDR1 SGHRS, CDR2 YFSETQ. The CDR3 loop spans 15 amino acids. V lost 5 bases to trimming and J lost 5 bases; unmatched junction nucleotides: 10. CDR3 sequence reads: CASRRGVTEDNEQFF. DNA for the CDR3: TGCGCCAGCAGACGGGGGGTAACTGAGGACAATGAGCAGTTCTTC.

The chain has TRBV19 and TRBJ2-1; TRBD2 aligns across 11 bases. CDR1 LNHDA and CDR2 SQIVND come from the germline V gene (reference sequence). V lost 3 bases, J lost 4 bases, and 2 bases stayed unmatched. CDR3 size: 15 residues. CDR3 residues: CASSMTSGTYNEQFF. CDR3 DNA: TGTGCCAGTAGTATGACTAGCGGGACTTACAATGAGCAGTTCTTC.

This clone has just one count. V is TRBV10-3 and J is TRBJ2-5; D might be TRBD1 (5 bases). CDR3 length: 12 residues. V shed 3 bases and J shed 3 bases, with 5 bases lying between them. The germline V gene has CDR1 ENHRY and CDR2 SYGVKD. The CDR3 DNA reads TGTGCCATCAGTGACAGGGAAGAGACCCAGTACTTC. Its translation: CAISDREETQYF.

The chain employs TRBV5-1 and TRBJ2-1; D uncertain. The CDR3 has 15 residues. CDR1 is SGHRS and CDR2 is YFSETQ in the germline V gene. The germline V and J ends were trimmed by 1 base and 0 bases, with 8 bases remaining between them. The CDR3 DNA reads TGCGCCAGCAGCTTGACTCCAAGCTCCTACAATGAGCAGTTCTTC. It codes for CASSLTPSSYNEQFF.